These T cell receptor beta chains were read from a single sample in a study of blood T cell repertoires in COVID-19. Some clones are missing from TCRdb's copy, which holds only in-frame ones; the method was immunoSEQ multiplex PCR. This table has 35,000 to 50,000 clones, around four fifths appearing once. What was sequenced was peripheral blood. These receptors originate from a woman of 80 years or more with acute or convalescent COVID-19. CDR3s include the opening cysteine and the closing phenylalanine or tryptophan. A D gene is named only where the DNA matches it firmly.

d_call: NA; v_call: TRBV2; j_call: TRBJ1-2; cdr3_nt: TGTGCCAGCAGTGAAGGAGGGCACCCCTATGGCTACACCTTC; cdr3_aa: CASSEGGHPYGYTF
d_call: NA; v_call: TRBV30; j_call: TRBJ1-1; cdr3_nt: TGTGCCTGGAGTTTCGGTACTGAAGCTTTCTTT; cdr3_aa: CAWSFGTEAFF
d_call: NA; v_call: TRBV5-1; j_call: TRBJ1-1; cdr3_nt: TGCGCCAGCAGCCCCGGGGGGGGGTTCAACACTGAAGCTTTCTTT; cdr3_aa: CASSPGGGFNTEAFF
d_call: TRBD2; v_call: TRBV4-1; j_call: TRBJ2-7; cdr3_nt: TGCGCCAGCAGCCAAATGGGACTAGCGGTTTCCTACGAGCAGTACTTC; cdr3_aa: CASSQMGLAVSYEQYF
d_call: TRBD1; v_call: TRBV3-1/TRBV3-2; j_call: TRBJ1-2; cdr3_nt: TGTGCCAGCAGCCTCCAACAGGGGTCTGGTGGCTACACCTTC; cdr3_aa: CASSLQQGSGGYTF
d_call: NA; v_call: TRBV19; j_call: TRBJ1-6; cdr3_nt: TGTGCCAGTAGGGGGGAGGCGCAGGGAGCATCCTATAATTCACCCCTCCACTTT; cdr3_aa: CASRGEAQGASYNSPLHF
d_call: TRBD1; v_call: TRBV27; j_call: TRBJ2-7; cdr3_nt: TGTGCCAGCAGTTTCTACCGACAGGGGGAGTCGTCCGAGCAGTACTTC; cdr3_aa: CASSFYRQGESSEQYF
d_call: NA; v_call: TRBV3-1/TRBV3-2; j_call: TRBJ1-2; cdr3_nt: TGTGCCAGCAGCAAACAGGAGAACTATGGCTACACCTTC; cdr3_aa: CASSKQENYGYTF
d_call: NA; v_call: TRBV7-9; j_call: TRBJ1-1; cdr3_nt: TGTGCCAGCAGCTTAGTTTCTCTGAACACTGAAGCTTTCTTT; cdr3_aa: CASSLVSLNTEAFF
d_call: NA; v_call: TRBV6-2/TRBV6-3; j_call: TRBJ2-2; cdr3_nt: TGTGCCAGCAGTTACTCGGGGCCGGGCACCGGGGAGCTGTTTTTT; cdr3_aa: CASSYSGPGTGELFF
d_call: TRBD1; v_call: TRBV4-1; j_call: TRBJ2-7; cdr3_nt: TGCGCCAGCAGCCAACTGGACAGGGACTCCTACGAGCAGTACTTC; cdr3_aa: CASSQLDRDSYEQYF
d_call: TRBD2; v_call: TRBV6-6; j_call: TRBJ2-5; cdr3_nt: TGTGCCAGCAGCCGGACTAGCGGCCGATCCCAAGAGACCCAGTACTTC; cdr3_aa: CASSRTSGRSQETQYF
d_call: TRBD1; v_call: TRBV2; j_call: TRBJ1-1; cdr3_nt: TGTGCCAGCAGTGACCCGGACAGGGAGAACACTGAAGCTTTCTTT; cdr3_aa: CASSDPDRENTEAFF
d_call: TRBD2; v_call: TRBV10-2; j_call: TRBJ2-4; cdr3_nt: TGCGCCAGCAGTGAGTGGGGGACTAGGGCAAAAAACATTCAGTACTTC; cdr3_aa: CASSEWGTRAKNIQYF
d_call: TRBD1; v_call: TRBV5-4; j_call: TRBJ1-4; cdr3_nt: TGTGCCAGCAGCTTGGCAGGGACAGGGGAAGAAAAACTGTTTTTT; cdr3_aa: CASSLAGTGEEKLFF